These 7 T cell receptor beta chains share one sample of origin, sequenced in a study of T cells in Graves' hyperthyroidism and ophthalmopathy. TCR beta CDR3 sequences were amplified from RNA transcripts. HTBI primers were used for first-round RT-PCR of the TCR CDR3. TCRdb reprocessed the multiplex PCR reads with MiXCR, giving one entry per CDR3 protein. The data contain 660,000 or so distinct CDR3 sequences, just under 45% of them singletons. The sequencing sample was made of peripheral blood or thyroid tissue (not recorded which). The receptors shown here come from an adult man with Graves' disease, either hyperthyroidism or ophthalmopathy (not recorded which).

The chain employs TRBV20-1 and TRBJ2-5; TRBD2 aligns across 7 bases. There are 15 residues in the CDR3. Looked up from germline, CDR1 is DFQATT and CDR2 is SNEGSKA (reference sequence). The V and J ends lost 6 bases and 1 base, in that order; junction bases with no gene match: 11. CDR3 in amino acids: CSANGGMYPQETQYF. The CDR3 DNA reads TGCAGTGCCAACGGGGGGATGTACCCCCAAGAGACCCAGTACTTC.

J is TRBJ1-5 and V is TRBV7-9; tentative D call: TRBD1 (5 bases). The CDR3 is made up of 13 amino acids. Per germline, CDR1 SEHNR and CDR2 FQNEAQ (reference sequence). V was cut by 3 bases and J by 14 bases, with 17 bases left in between. The CDR3 sequence: CASSFSGFAYEHF. The CDR3 DNA is TGTGCCAGCAGCTTTTCAGGGTTTGCCTACGAGCATTTT.

The chain carries TRBV10-3 and TRBJ1-4; no firm D call. In germline, CDR1 is ENHRY, CDR2 SYGVKD. CDR3 length: 13 amino acids. V was cut by 6 bases and J by 6 bases, with 11 bases left in between. CDR3 DNA sequence: TGTGCCATCAGCACAGACGGAGATGAAAAACTGTTTTTT. Encoded protein: CAISTDGDEKLFF.

The chain employs TRBV7-9 and TRBJ1-2; a possible D gene is TRBD1 (5 bases). The CDR3 covers 16 residues. CDR1 SEHNR and CDR2 FQNEAQ come from the germline V gene (reference sequence). V was trimmed by 4 bases and J by 6 bases, leaving 21 bases between them. The CDR3 coding sequence is TGTGCCAGCAGCTCGCGGGGACCTCGGAGGAAGGATGGCTACACCTTC. Amino acid sequence: CASSSRGPRRKDGYTF.

For this clonotype: The CDR3 does not close with the conserved phenylalanine or tryptophan, likely indicating a read error. It is unclear where the CDR3 begins or ends on the DNA, so no DNA is shown, and the CDR3 is as TCRdb lists it. The chain uses TRBV7-9 and TRBJ2-7; the table assigns TRBD1, which was not confirmed against the DNA. The CDR3 is 8 amino acids long, termini counted. Per the germline V gene, CDR1 is SEHNR and CDR2 is FQNEAQ (reference sequence). CDR3 in amino acids: CASSPSDR.

For this clonotype: One base away lies a much larger clone, so this may be a sequencing read error. The chain combines TRBV10-3 with TRBJ1-1, with unresolved D. Trimming removed 3 bases at V and 3 bases at J, with 5 bases between. There are 12 residues in the CDR3. In germline, CDR1 is ENHRY, CDR2 SYGVKD. The CDR3 spells CAISDSDTEAFF. CDR3 DNA sequence: TGTGCCATCAGTGATTCGGACACTGAAGCTTTCTTT.

The chain recombines TRBV5-1 with TRBJ2-7; a weak D match, TRBD2 (6 bases). Germline V gene lookup returns CDR1 SGHRS and CDR2 YFSETQ. V was pared by 3 bases and J by 5 bases, with 12 bases between. This CDR3 has 13 residues. CDR3 amino acids: CASSWGLTDEQYF. CDR3 bases: TGCGCCAGCAGCTGGGGACTCACGGACGAGCAGTACTTC.